Following are 19 T cell receptor beta chains from one sample sequenced in a study of shared clonotypes between healthy human individuals. Naive CD8 cells lacked CD45RO, underwent positive selection for CCR7 and left out terminally differentiated effector memory CD45RA+ cells. TCRdb keeps only in-frame clones here, not all; method: immunoSEQ multiplex PCR. There are millions of clones in the sample; approximately 94% occur only once, and roughly 1% lies in the top ten. Material for sequencing was naive CD8+ T cells sorted from blood. The receptors derive from a man aged 18 to 30 in good health.

This chain uses TRBV6-1 with TRBJ2-7, with 16 bases lining up with TRBD2. This CDR3 region has 19 residues. Trimming cost V 0 bases and J 3 bases; bases outside gene matches: 8. Per the germline V gene, CDR1 is MNHNS and CDR2 is SASEGT. The CDR3, as DNA: TGTGCCAGCAGTGAAGCGAGGGGACTAGCGGGAGGGACCATCTACGAGCAGTACTTC. It encodes CASSEARGLAGGTIYEQYF.

The table lists this clone with a few counts. At the DNA level, this CDR3 is encoded by other sequences in the same sample as well. The chain has TRBV6-1 and TRBJ1-5; no clear D. In germline, CDR1 is MNHNS, CDR2 SASEGT. V was trimmed by 3 bases and J by 7 bases, leaving 10 bases between them. The CDR3 length is 13 residues. The chain's CDR3 is CASSEGSNQPQHF. CDR3 bases: TGTGCCAGCAGTGAGGGGTCCAACCAGCCCCAGCATTTT.

This sequence joins TRBV7-9 and TRBJ2-2; 10 bases agree with TRBD1. CDR1 is SEHNR, CDR2 FQNEAQ, per germline (reference sequence). The CDR3 has 16 amino acids. V lost 5 bases and J lost 2; bases outside the gene matches: 5. The chain's CDR3 is CASSHDRGPNTGELFF. The CDR3 nucleotides are TGTGCCAGCAGCCACGACAGGGGGCCTAACACCGGGGAGCTGTTTTTT.

The V gene is TRBV5-1, the J gene TRBJ2-5, with 13 positions matching TRBD2. The germline V gene has CDR1 SGHRS and CDR2 YFSETQ. CDR3 length equals 14 residues. After removal of 3 bases from V and 9 bases from J, the junction contained 5 bases not matched to a gene. CDR3 DNA: TGCGCCAGCAGCTCGCCGGGACTAGCGGGGTCCCAGTACTTC. Protein: CASSSPGLAGSQYF.

The chain employs TRBV12-2 and TRBJ2-7; the listed D gene, TRBD2, was not tested against the DNA. TRBV12-2 is designated a pseudogene. The CDR3 contains 18 residues. The CDR3 protein is CASRLAEGLAGVIHEQYF. DNA of the CDR3: TGTGCAAGTCGCTTAGCGGAGGGACTAGCGGGAGTAATCCACGAGCAGTACTTC.

The chain links TRBV10-2 to TRBJ2-1; 8 bases fit TRBD2. Germline CDR1 WSHSY, CDR2 SAAADI. J was trimmed by 4 bases and V by 4 bases; bases with no gene match: 9. This CDR3 comprises 16 residues. The CDR3 sequence: CASSAGKSGGYNEQFF. In DNA form, the CDR3 reads TGCGCCAGCAGTGCCGGGAAAAGCGGGGGATACAATGAGCAGTTCTTC.

The V and J genes are TRBV6-1 and TRBJ2-5, with 7 bases aligning to TRBD1. Near its end, the DNA agrees better with TRBJ2-7, so the J call may be wrong. CDR1 and CDR2 (germline): MNHNS, SASEGT. The CDR3 covers 13 residues. CDR3: CASTPGQFYEQYF. Here the CDR3 DNA reads TGTGCCAGCACCCCGGGACAGTTCTACGAGCAGTACTTC.

V gene TRBV6-5 combines with J gene TRBJ1-1; D perhaps matches TRBD1 (5 bases). Germline V lookup: CDR1 MNHEY, CDR2 SVGAGI. This CDR3 spans 13 amino acids. V was trimmed by 11 bases and J by 1 base, leaving 14 bases between them. CDR3 sequence reads: CASFLGGNTEAFF. The DNA for the CDR3 is TGTGCCTCATTCCTGGGGGGGAACACTGAAGCTTTCTTT.

The chain has TRBV6-5 and TRBJ2-7, with D perhaps TRBD2 (5 bases). This CDR3 is 14 amino acids long. V lost 5 bases and J lost 7, with 18 bases in between. The V gene's germline CDR1 is MNHEY and CDR2 SVGAGI. The CDR3 nucleotides are TGTGCCAGCAGTCCCATTTGGGAGAAAGGGGAGCAGTACTTC. This translates into CASSPIWEKGEQYF.

As regards this clone: Other DNA sequences in the sample encode the same CDR3. CDR3 sequence: CASSFVNEQFF. The CDR3 region has the DNA TGTGCCAGCAGCTTCGTCAATGAGCAGTTCTTC. The V call is TRBV7-9, the J call TRBJ2-1; D is undetermined. The CDR3 spans 11 residues. Trimming pared 3 bases from V and 6 bases from J, leaving 3 bases between. Looked up from germline, CDR1 is SEHNR and CDR2 is FQNEAQ (reference sequence).

This clone was seen just once. The chain has TRBV9 and TRBJ2-1; 7 nucleotides line up with TRBD2. The CDR3 is 15 amino acids. Unmatched junction bases numbered 6, after V lost 2 bases and J lost 4 bases. The germline gives CDR1 SGDLS, CDR2 YYNGEE. As DNA, the CDR3 is TGTGCCAGCAGCGTCACTAGCGAGACATACAATGAGCAGTTCTTC. Encoded protein: CASSVTSETYNEQFF.

J is TRBJ2-7 and V is TRBV6-6, with D maybe TRBD1 (6 bases). Germline-derived CDR1 and CDR2 are MNHNY and SVGAGI (reference sequence). The CDR3 runs 15 residues. V lost 6 bases, J lost 1 base, and 16 bases lay in between. CDR3 nucleotides: TGTGCCAGCAGCCCTAACAGGGCGTCATCCTACGAGCAGTACTTC. Its protein is CASSPNRASSYEQYF.

The chain employs TRBV15 and TRBJ2-5; 7 nucleotides align to TRBD2. The CDR3 is 14 residues long. Trimming took 1 base from V and 5 from J; bases not matched to a gene: 4. The germline V gene has CDR1 LNHNV and CDR2 YYDKDF (reference sequence). CDR3 DNA sequence: TGTGCCACCAGCAGAGGACTAGCAGAGGAGACCCAGTACTTC. Translation: CATSRGLAEETQYF.

V is TRBV5-1 and J is TRBJ2-1; 9 nucleotides agree with TRBD2. Germline loops: CDR1 SGHRS, CDR2 YFSETQ. V lost 5 bases to trimming and J lost 2 bases; unmatched junction nucleotides: 5. The CDR3 consists of 15 residues. The CDR3 DNA reads TGCGCCAGCAGATCCGGGACTAGCCCCTACAATGAGCAGTTCTTC. Its protein is CASRSGTSPYNEQFF. Looking up the rest from reference TRBV5-1 and TRBJ2-1 gives the full variable domain: KAGVTQTPRYLIKTRGQQVTLSCSPISGHRSVSWYQQTPGQGLQFLFEYFSETQRNKGNFPGRFSGRQFSNSRSEMNVSTLELGDSALYLCASRSGTSPYNEQFFGPGTRLTVL.

The chain joins TRBV11-2 to TRBJ2-3; TRBD2 aligns across 11 bases. Trimming at V came to 3 bases and at J to 6 bases, leaving 2 bases not matched to a gene. The germline CDR1 and CDR2 sequences are SGHAT and FQNNGV. CDR3 length equals 14 residues. As DNA, the CDR3 is TGTGCCAGCAGCTTCACTAGCGGGAGTGATACGCAGTATTTT. This gives the protein CASSFTSGSDTQYF.

The rearrangement joins TRBV6-1 to TRBJ2-5, with D uncertain. V lost 1 base and J lost 0, with 9 bases in between. The CDR3 runs 15 residues. Germline assignment: CDR1 MNHNS and CDR2 SASEGT. The CDR3, as DNA: TGTGCCAGCAGTGAAGGTCTCCAAAACCAAGAGACCCAGTACTTC. It translates to CASSEGLQNQETQYF.

This chain uses TRBV10-3 with TRBJ2-3, with D perhaps matching TRBD2 (5 bases). The CDR3 length is 12 residues. Trimming pared 8 bases from V and 3 bases from J, leaving 9 bases between. Germline V gives CDR1 ENHRY, CDR2 SYGVKD. The CDR3 DNA follows: TGTGCCATCGCGCTAGCTACAGATACGCAGTATTTT. Protein sequence: CAIALATDTQYF.

V gene TRBV6-6 combines with J gene TRBJ2-3; D not certain. This CDR3 contains 15 residues. V was pared by 1 base and J by 0 bases, with 8 bases between. Germline CDR1 is MNHNY and CDR2 is SVGAGI (reference sequence). In nucleotides, the CDR3 is TGTGCCAGCAGTTACTTCGACATTAGCACAGATACGCAGTATTTT. Protein product: CASSYFDISTDTQYF.

J is TRBJ2-3 and V is TRBV6-1; the D gene is possibly TRBD1 (6 bases). The germline V gene has CDR1 MNHNS and CDR2 SASEGT. This CDR3 comprises 15 residues. The V end was cut by 3 bases, the J end by 1 base, with 11 bases between. CDR3 nucleotides: TGTGCCAGCAGTGATTGGGCAGGGGGCACAGATACGCAGTATTTT. Translating gives CASSDWAGGTDTQYF.